The TCR beta chain described here comes from a study of cytomegalovirus exposure and HLA in healthy donors. Study-wide points: Rarity held for most TCR sequences, but there were some public TCRs that occurred in many donors. Cytomegalovirus-associated TCR beta chains were listed, numbering some 170. An analysis was carried out at a later point. It showed that HLA-associated TCR beta chains were more clonally expanded than equally common non-associated chains. Reports credit the classifier with highly specific, highly sensitive diagnosis of cytomegalovirus status.

Comment on this clone: As yet, its antigen is unknown.

The PCR employed 60 Vbeta primers together with 13 Jbeta primers. TCRdb's copy holds only in-frame clones and misses some; the assay was immunoSEQ multiplex PCR. The sample has about 180,000 clones; around 78% are singletons. CDR3 size: 16 residues. From germline, CDR1 is KGHSH and CDR2 LQKENI. V lost 1 base, J lost 0 bases, and 11 bases lay in between. The origin of this receptor is a man between 18 and 29 years old in good health and CMV-seronegative. This chain connects TRBV18 to TRBJ2-3, with a possible D match to TRBD2 (6 bases). Sequenced sample: PBMCs. CDR3 bases: TGTGCCAGCTCACCACTGGGCGGGGCTAGCACAGATACGCAGTATTTT. Residues: CASSPLGGASTDTQYF.